These 20 T cell receptor beta chains were all obtained from the same sample, sequenced in a study of neurological immune-mediated disorders. One entry per CDR3 protein results from TCRdb running MiXCR on the 5' RACE reads. The sample has about 46,000 distinct CDR3 sequences; around 10% are singletons. The sample taken for sequencing was PBMCs. The receptors shown here come from a man aged 70-80 years with HTLV-1-associated myelopathy (HAM/TSP).

This clonotype came up a few times. The chain's CDR3 is CASSQLLGGEQYF. Written as DNA, the CDR3 is TGTGCCAGCAGCCAACTCCTTGGGGGCGAGCAGTACTTC. The chain couples TRBV3-1 to TRBJ2-7; the D call may be TRBD1 or TRBD2 (5 bases each). The V gene's germline CDR1 is LGHDT and CDR2 YNNKEL (reference sequence). The CDR3 has 13 residues. V dropped 2 bases and J dropped 6 bases, with 11 bases sitting between them.

The chain is built from TRBV6-5 and TRBJ1-5; 9 bases match TRBD1. Per germline, CDR1 MNHEY and CDR2 SVGAGI. Trimming took 6 bases from V and 7 from J; bases not matched to a gene: 16. This CDR3 is 17 amino acids long. The CDR3 bases are TGTGCCAGCAGCAGGACAGGGGCGGTAAGTTCTAGGCAGCCCCAGCATTTT. This gives the protein CASSRTGAVSSRQPQHF.

To note about this clonotype: Its ends do not fully match the called genes, so a read error is possible. The chain has TRBV7-2 and TRBJ1-5; no clear D gene. The V gene's germline CDR1 is SGHTA and CDR2 FQGNSA. This CDR3 is built from 13 residues. This chain's CDR3 is CASSLRFGQPQNF. CDR3 nucleotide sequence: TGTGCCAGCAGCTTACGATTCGGTCAGCCCCAAAATTTT. The full variable domain, in which reference TRBV7-2 and TRBJ1-5 provide the parts outside the CDR3, is GAGVSQSPSNKVTEKGKDVELRCDPISGHTALYWYRQSLGQGLEFLIYFQGNSAPDKSGLPSDRFSAERTGGSVSTLTIQRTQQEDSAVYLCASSLRFGQPQNFGDGTRLSIL.

As for this clonotype: An end of the junction does not agree with germline; a read error may underlie this. V gene TRBV28 combines with J gene TRBJ2-1; TRBD1 is a possible D gene (8 bases). The CDR3 runs to 16 residues. Germline V gene sequence: CDR1 MDHEN, CDR2 SYDVKM. CDR3 amino acids: CVSRNQQGAGVVKQFF. The CDR3 region has the DNA TGTGTCAGCCGTAATCAGCAGGGGGCGGGAGTGGTGAAGCAGTTCTTC.

V usage is TRBV20-1 and J usage is TRBJ2-5; no definite D call. With 2 bases removed from V and 5 bases from J, the gap between germline ends came to 9 bases. Germline V gene data show CDR1 as DFQATT and CDR2 as SNEGSKA (reference sequence). The CDR3 totals 12 residues. This CDR3 reads CSARTPRETQYF. CDR3 nucleotide sequence: TGCAGTGCTAGAACCCCCCGGGAGACCCAGTACTTC.

The CDR3 DNA reads as TGCGCCAGCAGCTTGGTTACGGGCAGCGGGGCCAACGTCCTGACTTTC. Protein product: CASSLVTGSGANVLTF. This chain joins TRBV5-1 and TRBJ2-6; no definite D call. V gave up 0 bases and J gave up 4 bases, with 11 bases separating them. The CDR3 length is 16 residues. From germline, CDR1 is SGHRS and CDR2 YFSETQ. The entire variable domain, with the rest obtained from reference TRBV5-1 and TRBJ2-6, is as follows: KAGVTQTPRYLIKTRGQQVTLSCSPISGHRSVSWYQQTPGQGLQFLFEYFSETQRNKGNFPGRFSGRQFSNSRSEMNVSTLELGDSALYLCASSLVTGSGANVLTFGAGSRLTVL.

This clonotype was seen at least ten times. This chain links TRBV7-9 with TRBJ2-1; the D is unclear. The V gene lost 2 bases and the J gene lost 5 bases, with 7 bases spanning the gap. Germline V lookup: CDR1 SEHNR, CDR2 FQNEAQ (reference sequence). CDR3 length equals 13 residues. Here the CDR3 reads CASSLSPNNEQFF. The DNA of the CDR3 is TGTGCCAGCAGCTTAAGCCCCAACAATGAGCAGTTCTTC. Filled out from reference TRBV7-9 and TRBJ2-1, the complete variable domain reads DTGVSQNPRHKITKRGQNVTFRCDPISEHNRLYWYRQTLGQGPEFLTYFQNEAQLEKSRLLSDRFSAERPKGSFSTLEIQRTEQGDSAMYLCASSLSPNNEQFFGPGTRLTVL.

The V call is TRBV20-1, the J call TRBJ2-7; 11 bases are a match to TRBD2. The V gene end was trimmed by 0 bases and the J gene end by 7 bases; junction bases not matched to a gene: 14. Per the germline V gene, CDR1 is DFQATT and CDR2 is SNEGSKA (reference sequence). CDR3 length: 17 residues. CDR3 sequence (DNA): TGCAGTGCTAGAGATCGTAGCGGGAGGGCCCTCTTTGGAGAGCAGTACTTC. This sequence encodes CSARDRSGRALFGEQYF.

This clonotype occurred many times. The chain is built from TRBV20-1 and TRBJ1-2; D is ambiguous. In germline, CDR1 is DFQATT, CDR2 SNEGSKA (reference sequence). The CDR3 runs 12 residues. Trimming removed 3 bases from V and 2 bases from J, with 7 bases in between. CDR3 sequence reads: CSASAPNYGYTF. The CDR3 bases are TGCAGTGCTAGTGCGCCGAACTATGGCTACACCTTC.

The chain has TRBV19 and TRBJ1-1; tentative D call: TRBD1 (5 bases). Deletions cut 4 bases from V and 4 bases from J, with 13 bases between. The CDR3 sequence is 14 residues long. The V gene's germline CDR1 is LNHDA and CDR2 SQIVND (reference sequence). CDR3 residues: CASSSSGLGTEAFF. CDR3 nucleotide sequence: TGTGCCAGTAGTAGCTCAGGGCTTGGCACTGAAGCTTTCTTT.

This clonotype was counted many times. V usage is TRBV6-6 and J usage is TRBJ2-1, with D unresolved. The CDR3 consists of 14 residues. Deletions cut 8 bases from V and 5 bases from J, with 16 bases between. The germline gives CDR1 MNHNY, CDR2 SVGAGI (reference sequence). CDR3 sequence: CASRIPSINNEQFF. The CDR3 nucleotides are TGTGCCAGCCGCATACCGTCCATAAACAATGAGCAGTTCTTC.

The CDR3 sequence: CARAGGYPVFFGTDTQYF. CDR3 bases: TGTGCCAGAGCGGGAGGATACCCCGTGTTCTTCGGCACAGATACGCAGTATTTT. The chain recombines TRBV14 with TRBJ2-3, with 9 bases matching TRBD2. The V gene's germline CDR1 is SGHDN and CDR2 FVKESK. The CDR3 is 18 amino acids. Losses at the gene ends were 9 bases for V and 1 base for J; bases not matched to a gene: 17. Drawing the rest from reference TRBV14 and TRBJ2-3, the complete variable domain is EAGVTQFPSHSVIEKGQTVTLRCDPISGHDNLYWYRRVMGKEIKFLLHFVKESKQDESGMPNNRFLAERTGGTYSTLKVQPAELEDSGVYFCARAGGYPVFFGTDTQYFGPGTRLTVL.

This clonotype occurred many times. The gene calls are TRBV7-9 and TRBJ2-1, with a weak D call TRBD1 (6 bases). Per germline, CDR1 SEHNR and CDR2 FQNEAQ (reference sequence). Trimming left V 5 bases short and J 7 bases short, with 12 bases between. The CDR3 has 13 residues. The CDR3 reads CASSQDSGNEQFF. CDR3 bases: TGTGCCAGCAGCCAGGACAGTGGAAATGAGCAGTTCTTC.

The genes are TRBV6-5 and TRBJ1-2, with D possibly matching TRBD1 (5 bases). The germline gives CDR1 MNHEY, CDR2 SVGAGI. Trimming cost V 8 bases and J 8 bases, with 15 bases left between them. The CDR3 covers 12 residues. The CDR3 sequence: CASGEGREGYTF. The CDR3 bases are TGTGCCAGCGGTGAGGGGAGGGAGGGCTACACCTTC.

This clonotype was counted ten times or more. The chain recombines TRBV9 with TRBJ1-5, with 7 bases aligning to TRBD1. The germline gives CDR1 SGDLS, CDR2 YYNGEE. This CDR3 spans 15 amino acids. The V gene end was trimmed by 2 bases and the J gene end by 4 bases; junction bases not matched to a gene: 6. CDR3: CASSVSGTVNQPQHF. The CDR3, as DNA: TGTGCCAGCAGCGTCTCCGGGACAGTGAATCAGCCCCAGCATTTT.

This chain uses TRBV27 with TRBJ2-7, with D hard to call. The CDR3 contains 13 residues. Germline V gene data show CDR1 as MNHEY and CDR2 as SMNVEV (reference sequence). CDR3 sequence: CAGSSTVAGEQYF. DNA for the CDR3: TGTGCTGGCAGTTCAACCGTAGCCGGCGAGCAGTACTTC.

This clonotype was counted at least ten times. The V and J genes are TRBV12-3 or TRBV12-4 and TRBJ2-1; D may be TRBD2 (6 bases). V gave up 10 bases and J gave up 4 bases, with 14 bases separating them. This CDR3 has 13 residues. The CDR3 protein is CAIRESGYNEQFF. The CDR3 region has the DNA TGTGCCATTCGGGAGAGCGGTTACAATGAGCAGTTCTTC.

In its sample, this clonotype was seen many times. The chain carries TRBV7-8 and TRBJ2-5; D gene ambiguous. Germline values: CDR1 SGHVS, CDR2 FQNEAQ. The CDR3 length is 13 residues. V dropped 5 bases and J dropped 4 bases, with 11 bases sitting between them. CDR3 region: CASSPLQIETQYF. CDR3 sequence (DNA): TGTGCCAGCAGCCCTCTACAGATAGAGACCCAGTACTTC.

This clonotype was counted many times. This rearrangement joins TRBV5-1 to TRBJ2-1, with 14 bases fitting TRBD2. The CDR3 is 15 residues long. The germline CDR1 and CDR2 sequences are SGHRS and YFSETQ. V lost 3 bases and J lost 8; bases outside the gene matches: 4. CDR3 in amino acids: CASSSGLAGGYEQFF. For the CDR3, the DNA is TGCGCCAGCAGCTCCGGACTAGCGGGAGGATATGAGCAGTTCTTC.

As to this clonotype: This may be a read error, as it is one base from a much larger clone. The rearrangement joins TRBV7-9 to TRBJ2-7; 10 bases are shared with TRBD2. Germline CDR1 reads SEHNR; CDR2 reads FQNEAQ (reference sequence). Trimming removed 0 bases from V and 7 bases from J; junction bases left unmatched: 6. The CDR3 is made up of 15 amino acids. The CDR3, as DNA: TGTGCCAGCAGCTTAGCGAGCGGGAGGGTGAATGAGCAGTACTTC. Translating it yields CASSLASGRVNEQYF.